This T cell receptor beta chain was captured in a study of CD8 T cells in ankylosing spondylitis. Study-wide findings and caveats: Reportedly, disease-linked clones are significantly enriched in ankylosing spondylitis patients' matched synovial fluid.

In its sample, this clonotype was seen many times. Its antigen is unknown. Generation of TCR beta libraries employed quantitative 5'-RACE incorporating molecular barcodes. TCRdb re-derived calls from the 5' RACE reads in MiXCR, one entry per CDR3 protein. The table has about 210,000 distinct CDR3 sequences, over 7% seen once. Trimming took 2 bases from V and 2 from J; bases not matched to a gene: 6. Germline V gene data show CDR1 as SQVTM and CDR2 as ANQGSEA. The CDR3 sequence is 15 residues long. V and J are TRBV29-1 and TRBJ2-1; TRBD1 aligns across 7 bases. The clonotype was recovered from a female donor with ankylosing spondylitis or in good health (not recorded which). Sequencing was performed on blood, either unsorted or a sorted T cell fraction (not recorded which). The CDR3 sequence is CSVEWSDRAYNEQFF. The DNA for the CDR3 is TGCAGCGTTGAATGGTCAGACAGGGCCTACAATGAGCAGTTCTTC.